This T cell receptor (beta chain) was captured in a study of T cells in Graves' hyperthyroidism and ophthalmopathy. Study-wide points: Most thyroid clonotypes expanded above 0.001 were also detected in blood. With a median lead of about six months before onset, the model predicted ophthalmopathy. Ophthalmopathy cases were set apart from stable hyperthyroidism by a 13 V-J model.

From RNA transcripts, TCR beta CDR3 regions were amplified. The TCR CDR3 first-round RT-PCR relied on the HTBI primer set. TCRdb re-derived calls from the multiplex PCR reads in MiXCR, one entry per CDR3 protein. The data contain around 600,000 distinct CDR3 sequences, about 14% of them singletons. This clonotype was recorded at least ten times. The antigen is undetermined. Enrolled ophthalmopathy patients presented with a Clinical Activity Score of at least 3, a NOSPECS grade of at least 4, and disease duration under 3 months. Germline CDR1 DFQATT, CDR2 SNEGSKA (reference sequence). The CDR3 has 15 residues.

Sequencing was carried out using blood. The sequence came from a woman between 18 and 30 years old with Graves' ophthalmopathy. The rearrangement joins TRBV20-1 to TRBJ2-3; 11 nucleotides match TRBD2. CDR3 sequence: CSAGGGLAGLDTQYF. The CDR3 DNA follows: TGCAGCGCGGGGGGAGGACTAGCGGGCCTGGATACGCAGTATTTT.